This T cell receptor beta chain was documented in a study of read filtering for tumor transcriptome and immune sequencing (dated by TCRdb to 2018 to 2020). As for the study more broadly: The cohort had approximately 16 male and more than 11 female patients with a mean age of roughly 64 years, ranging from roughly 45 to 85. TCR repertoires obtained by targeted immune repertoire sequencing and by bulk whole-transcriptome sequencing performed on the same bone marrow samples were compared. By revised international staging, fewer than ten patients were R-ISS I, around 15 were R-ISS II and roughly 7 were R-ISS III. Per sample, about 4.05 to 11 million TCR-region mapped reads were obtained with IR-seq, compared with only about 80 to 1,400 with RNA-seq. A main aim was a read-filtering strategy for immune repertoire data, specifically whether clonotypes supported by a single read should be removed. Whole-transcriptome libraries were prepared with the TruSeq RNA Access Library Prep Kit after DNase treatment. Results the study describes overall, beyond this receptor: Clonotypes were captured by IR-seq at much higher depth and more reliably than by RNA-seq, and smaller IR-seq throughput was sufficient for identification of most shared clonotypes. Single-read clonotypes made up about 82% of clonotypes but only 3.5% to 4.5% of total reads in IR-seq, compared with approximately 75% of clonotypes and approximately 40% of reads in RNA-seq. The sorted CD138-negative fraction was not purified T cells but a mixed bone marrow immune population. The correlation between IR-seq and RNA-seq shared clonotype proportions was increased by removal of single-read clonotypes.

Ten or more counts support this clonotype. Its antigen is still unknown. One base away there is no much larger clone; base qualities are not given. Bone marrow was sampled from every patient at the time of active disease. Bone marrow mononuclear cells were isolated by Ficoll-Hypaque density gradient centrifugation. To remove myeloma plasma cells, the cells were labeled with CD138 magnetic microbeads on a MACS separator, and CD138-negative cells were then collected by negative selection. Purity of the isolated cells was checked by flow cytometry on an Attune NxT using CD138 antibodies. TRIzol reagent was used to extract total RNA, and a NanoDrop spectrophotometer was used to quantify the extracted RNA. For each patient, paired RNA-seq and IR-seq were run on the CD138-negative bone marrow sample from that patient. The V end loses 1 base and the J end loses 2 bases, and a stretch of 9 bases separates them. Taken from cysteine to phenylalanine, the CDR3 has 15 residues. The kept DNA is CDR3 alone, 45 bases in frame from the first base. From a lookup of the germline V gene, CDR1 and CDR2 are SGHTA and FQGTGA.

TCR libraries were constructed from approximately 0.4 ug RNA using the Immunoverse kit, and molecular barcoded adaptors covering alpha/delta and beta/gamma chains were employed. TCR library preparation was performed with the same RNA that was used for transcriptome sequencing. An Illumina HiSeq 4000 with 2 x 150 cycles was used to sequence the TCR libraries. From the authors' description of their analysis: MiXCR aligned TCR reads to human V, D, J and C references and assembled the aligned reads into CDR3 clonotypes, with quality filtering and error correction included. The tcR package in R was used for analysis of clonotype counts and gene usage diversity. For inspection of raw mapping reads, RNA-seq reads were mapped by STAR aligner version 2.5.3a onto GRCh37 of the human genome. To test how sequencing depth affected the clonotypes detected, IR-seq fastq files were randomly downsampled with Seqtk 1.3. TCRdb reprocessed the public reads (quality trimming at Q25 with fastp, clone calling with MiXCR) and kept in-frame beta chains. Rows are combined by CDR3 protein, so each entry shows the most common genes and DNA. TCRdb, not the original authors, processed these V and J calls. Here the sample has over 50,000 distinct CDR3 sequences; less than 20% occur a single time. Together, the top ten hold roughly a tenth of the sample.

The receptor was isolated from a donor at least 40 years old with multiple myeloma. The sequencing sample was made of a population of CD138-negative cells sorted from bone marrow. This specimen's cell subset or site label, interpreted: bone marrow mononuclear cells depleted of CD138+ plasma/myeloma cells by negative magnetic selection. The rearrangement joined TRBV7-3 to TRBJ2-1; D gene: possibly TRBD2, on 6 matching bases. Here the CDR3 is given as CASSLNSGAYNEQFF. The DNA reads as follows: TGTGCCAGCAGCTTAAATAGCGGAGCCTACAATGAGCAGTTCTTC.